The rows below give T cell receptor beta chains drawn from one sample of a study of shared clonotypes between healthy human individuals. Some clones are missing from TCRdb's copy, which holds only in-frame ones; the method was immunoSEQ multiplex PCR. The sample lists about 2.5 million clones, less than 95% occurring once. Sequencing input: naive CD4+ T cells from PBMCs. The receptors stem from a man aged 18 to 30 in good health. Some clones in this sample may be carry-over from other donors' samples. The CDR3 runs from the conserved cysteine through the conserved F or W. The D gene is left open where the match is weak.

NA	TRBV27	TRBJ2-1	CASQGALSYNEQFF
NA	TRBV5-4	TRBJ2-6	CASSLAPGEANVLTF
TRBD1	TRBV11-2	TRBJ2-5	CASSPTGPREGETQYF
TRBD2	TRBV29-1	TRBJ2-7	CSVAPGLAWGYEQYF
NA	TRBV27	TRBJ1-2	CASTSLSVPYGYTF
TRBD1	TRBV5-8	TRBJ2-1	CASSLGQGTYNEQFF
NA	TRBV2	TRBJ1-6	CASSGFRTANSPLHF
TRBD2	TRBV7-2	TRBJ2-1	CASSPRPSGSSSNNEQFF
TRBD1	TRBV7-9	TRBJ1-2	CASSYGQGNYGYTF
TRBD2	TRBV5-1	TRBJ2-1	CASSLALAGGNEQFF
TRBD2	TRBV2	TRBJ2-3	CASSVFGAGVGGDTQYF
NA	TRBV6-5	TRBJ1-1	CASSYSVGGTSEAFF
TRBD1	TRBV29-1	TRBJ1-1	CSVENRGPVTEAFF
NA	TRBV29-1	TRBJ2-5	CSVEAGARETQYF
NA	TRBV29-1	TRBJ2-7	CSVGRGGRGYEQYF
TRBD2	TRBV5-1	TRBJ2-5	CASSSSGVQETQYF
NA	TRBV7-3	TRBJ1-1	CASSFRLINTEAFF
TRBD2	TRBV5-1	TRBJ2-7	CASSYTSGDSYEQYF
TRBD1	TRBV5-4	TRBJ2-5	CASSKAGTAQETQYF
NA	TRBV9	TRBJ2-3	CASSVVADTQYF
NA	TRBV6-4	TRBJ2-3	CASSVSSLGTDTQYF
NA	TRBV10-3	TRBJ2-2	CAIRRQERIGGELFF
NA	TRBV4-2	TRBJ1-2	CASSQELISYGYTF
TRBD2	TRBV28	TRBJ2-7	CASRDQSAASGYEQYF
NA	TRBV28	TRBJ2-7	CACEAPFSSYEQYF
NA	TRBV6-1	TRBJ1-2	CASSQRIREYGYTF
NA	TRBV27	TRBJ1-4	CASSWRGEKLFF
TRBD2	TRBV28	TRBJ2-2	CASSLQRLAGVTGELFF
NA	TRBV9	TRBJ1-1	CASSPYSRYTEAFF